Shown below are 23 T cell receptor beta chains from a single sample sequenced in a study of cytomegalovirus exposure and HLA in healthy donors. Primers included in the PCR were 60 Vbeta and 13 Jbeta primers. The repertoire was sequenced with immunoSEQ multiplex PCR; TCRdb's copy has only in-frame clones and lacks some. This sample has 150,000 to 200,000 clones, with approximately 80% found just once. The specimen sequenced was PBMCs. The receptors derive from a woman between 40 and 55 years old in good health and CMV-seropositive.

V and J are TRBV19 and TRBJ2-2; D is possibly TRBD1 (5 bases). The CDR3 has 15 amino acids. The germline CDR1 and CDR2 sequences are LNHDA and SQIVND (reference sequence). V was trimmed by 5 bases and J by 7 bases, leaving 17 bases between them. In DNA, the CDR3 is TGTGCCAGTAGTCCTGAGGTAGTAGGGGTCGGGGAGCTGTTTTTT. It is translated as CASSPEVVGVGELFF.

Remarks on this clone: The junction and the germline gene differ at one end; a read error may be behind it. CDR3 DNA sequence: TGTTCCAGCAGCTTAGGGACAGGGCTGAGAGAGACCCAGTACTTC. This translates into CSSSLGTGLRETQYF. V gene TRBV7-9 combines with J gene TRBJ2-5; 9 nucleotides align to TRBD1. This CDR3 comprises 15 residues. Germline V gene lookup returns CDR1 SEHNR and CDR2 FQNEAQ (reference sequence).

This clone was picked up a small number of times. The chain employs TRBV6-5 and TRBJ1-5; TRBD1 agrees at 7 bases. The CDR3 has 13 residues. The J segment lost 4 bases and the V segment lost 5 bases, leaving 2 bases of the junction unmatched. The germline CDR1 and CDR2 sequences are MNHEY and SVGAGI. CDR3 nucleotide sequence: TGTGCCAGCAGTCTGACAGGGAATCAGCCCCAGCATTTT. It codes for CASSLTGNQPQHF.

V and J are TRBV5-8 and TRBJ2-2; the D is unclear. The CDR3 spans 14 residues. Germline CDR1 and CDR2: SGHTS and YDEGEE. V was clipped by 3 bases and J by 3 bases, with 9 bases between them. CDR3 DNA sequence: TGTGCCAGCAGCTCCCGGTACTACACCGGGGAGCTGTTTTTT. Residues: CASSSRYYTGELFF. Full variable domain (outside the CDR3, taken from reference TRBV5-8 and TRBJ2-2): EAGVTQSPTHLIKTRGQQATLRCSPISGHTSVYWYQQALGLGLQFLLWYDEGEERNRGNFPPRFSGRQFPNYSSELNVNALELEDSALYLCASSSRYYTGELFFGEGSRLTVL.

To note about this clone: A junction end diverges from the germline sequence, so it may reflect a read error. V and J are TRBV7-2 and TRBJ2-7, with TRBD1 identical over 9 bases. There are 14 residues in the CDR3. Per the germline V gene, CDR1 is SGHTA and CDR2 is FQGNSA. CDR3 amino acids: CAGSRTGAPYEQYF. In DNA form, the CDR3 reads TGTGCCGGCAGCAGGACAGGGGCACCCTACGAGCAGTACTTC.

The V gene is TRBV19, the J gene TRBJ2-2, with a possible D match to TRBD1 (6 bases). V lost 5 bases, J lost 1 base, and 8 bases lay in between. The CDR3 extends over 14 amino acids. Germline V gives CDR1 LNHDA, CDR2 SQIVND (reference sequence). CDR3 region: CASSSTGNTGELFF. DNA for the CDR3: TGTGCCAGTAGTTCGACAGGGAACACCGGGGAGCTGTTTTTT.

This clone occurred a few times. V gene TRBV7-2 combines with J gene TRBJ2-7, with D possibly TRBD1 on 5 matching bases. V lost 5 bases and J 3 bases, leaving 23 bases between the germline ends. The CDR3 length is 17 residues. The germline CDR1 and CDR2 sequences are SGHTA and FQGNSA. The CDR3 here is CASSPRITETVYYEQYF. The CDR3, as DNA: TGTGCCAGCAGCCCCCGAATAACAGAGACAGTTTACTACGAGCAGTACTTC.

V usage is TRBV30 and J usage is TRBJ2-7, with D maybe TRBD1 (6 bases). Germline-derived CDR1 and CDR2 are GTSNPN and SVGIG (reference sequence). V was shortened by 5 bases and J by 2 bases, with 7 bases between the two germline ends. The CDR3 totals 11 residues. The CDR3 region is CAWEGAYEQYF. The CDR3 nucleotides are TGTGCCTGGGAGGGGGCCTACGAGCAGTACTTC.

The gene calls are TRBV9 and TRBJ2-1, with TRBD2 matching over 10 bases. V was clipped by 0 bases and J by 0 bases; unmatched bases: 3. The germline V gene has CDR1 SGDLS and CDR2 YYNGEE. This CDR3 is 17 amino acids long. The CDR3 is CASSVELAGSSYNEQFF. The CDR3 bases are TGTGCCAGCAGCGTAGAACTAGCGGGGAGCTCCTACAATGAGCAGTTCTTC.

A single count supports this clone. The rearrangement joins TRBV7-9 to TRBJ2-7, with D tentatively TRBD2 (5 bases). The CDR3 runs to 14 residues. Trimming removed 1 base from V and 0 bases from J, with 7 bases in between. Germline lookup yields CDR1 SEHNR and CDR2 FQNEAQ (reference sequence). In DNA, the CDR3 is TGTGCCAGCAGCTTAGTACGGGACTCCTACGAGCAGTACTTC. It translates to CASSLVRDSYEQYF.

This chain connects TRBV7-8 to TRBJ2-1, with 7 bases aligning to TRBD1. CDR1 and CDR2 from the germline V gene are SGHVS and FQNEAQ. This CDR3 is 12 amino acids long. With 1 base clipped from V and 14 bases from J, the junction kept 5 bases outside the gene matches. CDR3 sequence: CASSLDLGGKFF. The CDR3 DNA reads TGTGCCAGCAGCTTAGACTTAGGGGGCAAGTTCTTC.

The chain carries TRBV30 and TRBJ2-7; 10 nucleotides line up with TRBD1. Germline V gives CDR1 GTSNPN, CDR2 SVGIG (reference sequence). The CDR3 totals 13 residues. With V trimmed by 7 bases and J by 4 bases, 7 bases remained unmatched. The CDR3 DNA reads TGTGCCTCAAGGAGACAGGGGGCATACGAGCAGTACTTC. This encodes CASRRQGAYEQYF.

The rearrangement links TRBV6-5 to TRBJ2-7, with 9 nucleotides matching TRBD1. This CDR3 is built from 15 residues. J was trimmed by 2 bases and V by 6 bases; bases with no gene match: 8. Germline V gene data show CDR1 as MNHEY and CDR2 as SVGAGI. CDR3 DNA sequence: TGTGCCAGCAGAAGATTTGGACAGGGGCCCTACGAGCAGTACTTC. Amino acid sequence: CASRRFGQGPYEQYF.

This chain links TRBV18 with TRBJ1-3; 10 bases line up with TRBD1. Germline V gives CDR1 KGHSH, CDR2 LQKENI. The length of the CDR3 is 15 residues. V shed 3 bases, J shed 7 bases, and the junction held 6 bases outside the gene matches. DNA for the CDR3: TGTGCCAGCTCACCTGACAGGGGGCTTACGAACACCATATATTTT. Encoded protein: CASSPDRGLTNTIYF.

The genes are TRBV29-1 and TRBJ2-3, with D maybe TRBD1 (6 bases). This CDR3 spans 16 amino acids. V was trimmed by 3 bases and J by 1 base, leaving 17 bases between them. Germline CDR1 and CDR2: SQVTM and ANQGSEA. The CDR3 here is CSVDAPTGIGTDTQYF. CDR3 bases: TGCAGCGTTGATGCCCCTACAGGGATTGGCACAGATACGCAGTATTTT.

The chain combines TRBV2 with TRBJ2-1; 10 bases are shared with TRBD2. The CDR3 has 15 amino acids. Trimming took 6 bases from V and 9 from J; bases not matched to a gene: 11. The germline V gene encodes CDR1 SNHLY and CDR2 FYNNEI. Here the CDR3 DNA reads TGTGCCAGCAGAACCTCTAGCGGGGGCTTAAGTGAGCAGTTCTTC. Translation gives CASRTSSGGLSEQFF.

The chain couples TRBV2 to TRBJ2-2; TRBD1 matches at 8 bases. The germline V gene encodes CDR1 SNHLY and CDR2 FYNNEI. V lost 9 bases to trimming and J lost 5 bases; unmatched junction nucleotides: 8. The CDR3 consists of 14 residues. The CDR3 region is CASDEQGGTGELFF. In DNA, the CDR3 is TGTGCCAGTGACGAACAGGGGGGAACCGGGGAGCTGTTTTTT.

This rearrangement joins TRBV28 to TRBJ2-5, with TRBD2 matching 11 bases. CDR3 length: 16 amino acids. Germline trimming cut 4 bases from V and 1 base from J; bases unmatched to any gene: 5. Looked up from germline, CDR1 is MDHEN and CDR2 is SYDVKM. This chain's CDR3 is CASSSPGLAVQETQYF. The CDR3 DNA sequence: TGTGCCAGCAGTTCTCCGGGACTAGCGGTCCAAGAGACCCAGTACTTC.

CDR3 loop: CATSDGGTDTQYF. The CDR3 DNA sequence: TGTGCCACTTCAGACGGAGGCACAGATACGCAGTATTTT. The chain carries TRBV2 and TRBJ2-3; D call uncertain. Deletions cut 10 bases from V and 1 base from J, with 12 bases between. The CDR3 covers 13 residues. Germline CDR1 is SNHLY and CDR2 is FYNNEI.

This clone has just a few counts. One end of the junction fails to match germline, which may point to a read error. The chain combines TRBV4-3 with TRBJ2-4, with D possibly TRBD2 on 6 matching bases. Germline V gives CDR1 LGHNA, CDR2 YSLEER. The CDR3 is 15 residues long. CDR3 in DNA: TGCGCCAGCAGCCAAGACCCGGCGGGGACCTCCCTTCTGAACTTC. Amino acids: CASSQDPAGTSLLNF.

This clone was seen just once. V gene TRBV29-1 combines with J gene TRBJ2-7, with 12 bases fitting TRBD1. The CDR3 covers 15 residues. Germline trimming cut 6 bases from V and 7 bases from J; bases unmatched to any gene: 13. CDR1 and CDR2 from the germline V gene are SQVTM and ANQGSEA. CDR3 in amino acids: CSVAHPGQGAGEQYF. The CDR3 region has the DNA TGCAGCGTCGCCCATCCGGGACAGGGGGCGGGAGAGCAGTACTTC.

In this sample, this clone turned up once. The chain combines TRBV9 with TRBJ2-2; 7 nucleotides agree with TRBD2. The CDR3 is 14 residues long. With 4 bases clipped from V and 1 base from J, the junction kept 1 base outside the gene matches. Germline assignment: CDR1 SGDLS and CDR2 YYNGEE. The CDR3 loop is CASSQRGNTGELFF. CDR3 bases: TGTGCCAGCAGCCAGCGGGGGAACACCGGGGAGCTGTTTTTT.

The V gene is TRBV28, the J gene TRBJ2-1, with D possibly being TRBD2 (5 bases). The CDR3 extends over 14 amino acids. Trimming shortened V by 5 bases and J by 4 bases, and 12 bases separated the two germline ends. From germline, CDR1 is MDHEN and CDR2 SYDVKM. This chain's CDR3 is CASSPTDFYNEQFF. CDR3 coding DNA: TGTGCCAGCAGTCCGACGGACTTTTACAATGAGCAGTTCTTC.